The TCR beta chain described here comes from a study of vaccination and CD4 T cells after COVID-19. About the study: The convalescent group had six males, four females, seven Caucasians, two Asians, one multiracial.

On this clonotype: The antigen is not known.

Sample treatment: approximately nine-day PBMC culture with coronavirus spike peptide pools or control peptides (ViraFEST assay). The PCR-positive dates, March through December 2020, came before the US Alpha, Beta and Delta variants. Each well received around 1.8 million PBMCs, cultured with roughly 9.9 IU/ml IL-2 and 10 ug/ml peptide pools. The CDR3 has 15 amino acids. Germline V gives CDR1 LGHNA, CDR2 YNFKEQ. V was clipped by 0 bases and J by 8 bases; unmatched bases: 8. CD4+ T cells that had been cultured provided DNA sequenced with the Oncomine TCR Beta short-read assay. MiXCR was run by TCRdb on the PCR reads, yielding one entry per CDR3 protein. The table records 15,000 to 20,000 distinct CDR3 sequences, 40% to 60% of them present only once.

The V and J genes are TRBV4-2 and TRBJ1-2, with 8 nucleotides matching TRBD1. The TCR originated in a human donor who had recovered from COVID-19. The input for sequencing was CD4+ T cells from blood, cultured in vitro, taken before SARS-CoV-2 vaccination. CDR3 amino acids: CASSQEFGQGAGYTF. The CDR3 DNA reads TGTGCCAGCAGCCAAGAATTCGGGCAGGGGGCCGGCTACACCTTC.